This TCR beta chain was obtained from a study of yellow fever vaccine responses in identical twins. The length of the CDR3 is 12 residues. V was clipped by 7 bases and J by 2 bases, with 11 bases between them. CDR1 is SQVTM and CDR2 is ANQGSEA in the germline V gene. TCRdb processed the RT-PCR reads anew with MiXCR; each CDR3 protein has one entry. This table holds 10,000 or so distinct CDR3 sequences, roughly 85% found once. Sequencing was performed on T cells from blood (PBMCs), unsorted or a sorted subset (not recorded which), taken before or after yellow fever vaccination (not recorded which). The receptor comes from a woman between 18 and 29 years old who received the yellow fever vaccine. The rearrangement joins TRBV29-1 to TRBJ2-5; D might be TRBD1 (5 bases). This CDR3 reads CSAGQGQETQYF. Written as DNA, the CDR3 is TGCAGCGCGGGCCAGGGACAAGAGACCCAGTACTTC.